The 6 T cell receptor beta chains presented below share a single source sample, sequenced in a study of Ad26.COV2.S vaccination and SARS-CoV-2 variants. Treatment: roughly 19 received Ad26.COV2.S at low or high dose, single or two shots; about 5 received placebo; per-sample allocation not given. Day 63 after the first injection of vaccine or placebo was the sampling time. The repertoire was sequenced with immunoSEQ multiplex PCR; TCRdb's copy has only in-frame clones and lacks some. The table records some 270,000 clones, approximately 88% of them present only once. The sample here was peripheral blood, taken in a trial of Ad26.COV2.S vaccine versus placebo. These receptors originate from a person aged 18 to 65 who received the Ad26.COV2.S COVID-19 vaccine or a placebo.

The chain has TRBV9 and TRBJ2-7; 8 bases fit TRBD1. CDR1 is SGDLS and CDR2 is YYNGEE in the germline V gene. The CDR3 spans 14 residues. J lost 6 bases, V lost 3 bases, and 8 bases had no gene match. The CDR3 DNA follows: TGTGCCAGCAGCGCGCGGACAGGGTCAGGCGAGCAGTACTTC. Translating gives CASSARTGSGEQYF.

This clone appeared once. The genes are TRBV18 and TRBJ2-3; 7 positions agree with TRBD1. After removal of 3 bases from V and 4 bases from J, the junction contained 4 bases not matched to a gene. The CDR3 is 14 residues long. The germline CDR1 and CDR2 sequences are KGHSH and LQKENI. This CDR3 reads CASSPDTGADTQYF. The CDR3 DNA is TGTGCCAGCTCACCCGATACAGGGGCAGATACGCAGTATTTT.

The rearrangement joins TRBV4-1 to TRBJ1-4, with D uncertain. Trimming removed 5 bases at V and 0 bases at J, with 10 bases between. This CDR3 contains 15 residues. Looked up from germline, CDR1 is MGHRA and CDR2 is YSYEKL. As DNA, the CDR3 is TGCGCCAGCAGCACCAGACATACAACTAATGAAAAACTGTTTTTT. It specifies CASSTRHTTNEKLFF.

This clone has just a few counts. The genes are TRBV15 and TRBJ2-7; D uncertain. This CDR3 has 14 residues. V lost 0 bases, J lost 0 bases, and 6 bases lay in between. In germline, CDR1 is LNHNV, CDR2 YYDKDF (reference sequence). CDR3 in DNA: TGTGCCACCAGCAGAGAAAGGAGCTCCTACGAGCAGTACTTC. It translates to CATSRERSSYEQYF. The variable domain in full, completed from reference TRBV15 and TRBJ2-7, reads DAMVIQNPRYQVTQFGKPVTLSCSQTLNHNVMYWYQQKSSQAPKLLFHYYDKDFNNEADTPDNFQSRRPNTSFCFLDIRSPGLGDTAMYLCATSRERSSYEQYFGPGTRLTVT.

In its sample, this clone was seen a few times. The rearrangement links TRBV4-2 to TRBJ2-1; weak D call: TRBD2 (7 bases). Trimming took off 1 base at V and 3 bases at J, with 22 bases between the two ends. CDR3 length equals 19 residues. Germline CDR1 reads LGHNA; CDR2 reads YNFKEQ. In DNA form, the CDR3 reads TGTGCCAGCAGCCAAGCTCCTACCGGGGCGGGGGCCTTCTACAATGAGCAGTTCTTC. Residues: CASSQAPTGAGAFYNEQFF.

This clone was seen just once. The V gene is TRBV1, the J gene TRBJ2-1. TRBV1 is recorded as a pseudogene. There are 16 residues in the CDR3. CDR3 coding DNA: TGCACCAGCAGCCTAGGGGGGACTTTTTCCTACAATGAGCAGTTCTTC. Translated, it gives CTSSLGGTFSYNEQFF.